This TCR beta chain is from a study of cytomegalovirus exposure and HLA in healthy donors. Findings and caveats of the study: Productive status was seen about 90% or about 30% of the time for most TCR beta V segments in an earlier analysis. The classifier reportedly diagnosed cytomegalovirus status with high specificity and sensitivity. Beyond CMV serostatus, there was no information to go on about immune exposure.

The CDR3 is 14 residues long. Trimming took 3 bases from V and 2 from J, leaving 11 bases between them. Germline CDR1 SNHLY, CDR2 FYNNEI. Donors likely had unrecorded immune exposures despite being nominally healthy when sampled. Comments on this clone: Its antigen is not identified.

Primers included in the PCR were 60 Vbeta and 13 Jbeta primers. The assay was immunoSEQ multiplex PCR, and TCRdb's table has in-frame clones only and misses some. Its table records under 120,000 clones. Input material: PBMCs. The chain is built from TRBV2 and TRBJ2-7, with D perhaps TRBD1 (5 bases). The origin of this receptor is a man aged 50-59 years in good health and CMV-seronegative. CDR3 bases: TGTGCCAGCAGTGACAGGGATATCGCCTACGAGCAGTACTTC. This codes for CASSDRDIAYEQYF.